A selection of T cell receptor beta chains follows, all from one sample in a study of T cells in Graves' hyperthyroidism and ophthalmopathy. TCRdb re-called the multiplex PCR reads through MiXCR, storing one row per CDR3 protein. The sample consists of approximately 300,000 distinct CDR3 sequences, about a sixth of them appearing once. Material for sequencing was blood. The origin of the receptors is a woman aged 55-70 years with Graves' ophthalmopathy. CDR3s include the opening cysteine and the closing phenylalanine or tryptophan. Size is stated for part of the rows, as once, few or many counts, or as a class when the clone is expanded.

cdr3_aa: CASGFGGANTGELFF; clone_size: .; v_call: TRBV25-1; j_call: TRBJ2-2
cdr3_aa: CASTARLAGSTDTQYF; clone_size: many; v_call: TRBV7-2; j_call: TRBJ2-3
cdr3_aa: CASSKGPSGGLHNTGELFF; clone_size: .; v_call: TRBV9; j_call: TRBJ2-2
cdr3_aa: CATSDSGTGVLGNNQPQHF; clone_size: few; v_call: TRBV24-1; j_call: TRBJ1-5
cdr3_aa: CASSLYSTQETQYF; clone_size: many; v_call: TRBV5-1; j_call: TRBJ2-5
cdr3_aa: CASSLVGGRGTHEQYF; clone_size: .; v_call: TRBV4-1; j_call: TRBJ2-7
cdr3_aa: CASSSRGAKQYF; clone_size: many; v_call: TRBV7-6; j_call: TRBJ2-7
cdr3_aa: CASSLGVENQPQHF; clone_size: many; v_call: TRBV5-1; j_call: TRBJ1-5
cdr3_aa: CASRETGGNQPQHF; clone_size: few; v_call: TRBV6-1; j_call: TRBJ1-5
cdr3_aa: CSARYPDRPSYNSPLHF; clone_size: many; v_call: TRBV20-1; j_call: TRBJ1-6
cdr3_aa: CASSMRENIETQYF; clone_size: few; v_call: TRBV19; j_call: TRBJ2-5
cdr3_aa: CSARKGQGIGNEQFF; clone_size: .; v_call: TRBV20-1; j_call: TRBJ2-1
cdr3_aa: CASSASGNYNEQFF; clone_size: many; v_call: TRBV2; j_call: TRBJ2-1
cdr3_aa: CSAINPELTYNEQFF; clone_size: many; v_call: TRBV20-1; j_call: TRBJ2-1
cdr3_aa: CSAQGRGRNYNEQFF; clone_size: few; v_call: TRBV20-1; j_call: TRBJ2-1
cdr3_aa: CASSASMRETQYF; clone_size: few; v_call: TRBV5-1; j_call: TRBJ2-5
cdr3_aa: CASSPRQGDGEQYF; clone_size: many; v_call: TRBV7-2; j_call: TRBJ2-7
cdr3_aa: CASSYSWSSGNTIYF; clone_size: few; v_call: TRBV6-2/TRBV6-3; j_call: TRBJ1-3
cdr3_aa: CSGIGQQETQYF; clone_size: .; v_call: TRBV29-1; j_call: TRBJ2-5
cdr3_aa: CASSLAGTSGSPLHF; clone_size: few; v_call: TRBV11-3; j_call: TRBJ1-6
cdr3_aa: CSAEEGLAIVNEQFF; clone_size: many; v_call: TRBV20-1; j_call: TRBJ2-1
cdr3_aa: CAISESIAGQDSYEQYF; clone_size: many; v_call: TRBV10-3; j_call: TRBJ2-7
cdr3_aa: CASSLQGNSYNEQFF; clone_size: many; v_call: TRBV5-1; j_call: TRBJ2-1
cdr3_aa: CASSPPLRDYEQYF; clone_size: .; v_call: TRBV18; j_call: TRBJ2-7
cdr3_aa: CSARAGGGDDEQFF; clone_size: many; v_call: TRBV20-1; j_call: TRBJ2-1
cdr3_aa: CASSPGTPLEQYF; clone_size: .; v_call: TRBV5-6; j_call: TRBJ2-7